The rows below give T cell receptor beta chains drawn from one sample of a study of blood T cell repertoires in COVID-19. Clones were sequenced by immunoSEQ multiplex PCR, and TCRdb holds only the in-frame ones, with some missing. The repertoire consists of approximately 220,000 clones, with about 87% occurring once and the leading ten covering just over 2.5%. The sample taken for sequencing was PBMCs or T cells enriched from blood (not recorded which). The receptors shown here come from a woman aged 25-40 years with acute COVID-19. Both conserved end residues are part of each CDR3. A D gene is named only where the DNA matches it firmly. The size of a clone is reported for some rows only, either as once, few or many, or as a class for expanded clones.

v_call	clone_size	j_call	d_call	cdr3_nt	cdr3_aa
TRBV7-8	few	TRBJ1-2	TRBD1	TGTGCCAGCAGCCAGGGACAGGGGGAAGGCTACACCTTC	CASSQGQGEGYTF
TRBV5-6	-	TRBJ1-1	-	TGTGCCAGCAGCTCGTACTTCCAGAACACTGAAGCTTTCTTT	CASSSYFQNTEAFF
TRBV2	-	TRBJ1-2	TRBD1	TGTGCCAGTGGACAGGGGGGCTCACCAGGCTATGGCTACACCTTC	CASGQGGSPGYGYTF
TRBV19	-	TRBJ1-5	-	TGTGCCAGTAGGGGGGGGCGCAACAATCAGCCCCAGCATTTT	CASRGGRNNQPQHF
TRBV6-5	-	TRBJ2-7	TRBD1	TGTGCCAGCAGTGACTCCGGGACAGGGGACTTCGAGCAGTACTTC	CASSDSGTGDFEQYF
TRBV30	-	TRBJ1-3	-	TGTGCCTGGAGTGTAGTAGTTTCTGGAAACACCATATATTTT	CAWSVVVSGNTIYF
TRBV5-1	-	TRBJ2-3	TRBD1	TGCGCCAGCAGCTTCGGAAGGGGGCTAGGGGATACGCAGTATTTT	CASSFGRGLGDTQYF
TRBV18	-	TRBJ2-1	TRBD1	TGTGCCAGCTCACTCGGGACAGGGGGCACCTACAATGAGCAGTTCTTC	CASSLGTGGTYNEQFF
TRBV7-2	-	TRBJ1-2	TRBD1	TGTGCCAGCAGCCTGGACAGGGTTGGCTACACCTTC	CASSLDRVGYTF
TRBV6-5	-	TRBJ1-2	-	TGTGCCAGCATGCGGGGAACTAACTATGGCTACACCTTC	CASMRGTNYGYTF
TRBV7-8	once	TRBJ1-4	TRBD1	TGTGCCAGCAGCTTAGTAGGACAGGGCCTTGAAAAACTGTTTTTT	CASSLVGQGLEKLFF
TRBV27	few	TRBJ1-6	TRBD1	TGTGCCAGCAGTCTAGGACAGGGATATAATTCACCCCTCCACTTT	CASSLGQGYNSPLHF